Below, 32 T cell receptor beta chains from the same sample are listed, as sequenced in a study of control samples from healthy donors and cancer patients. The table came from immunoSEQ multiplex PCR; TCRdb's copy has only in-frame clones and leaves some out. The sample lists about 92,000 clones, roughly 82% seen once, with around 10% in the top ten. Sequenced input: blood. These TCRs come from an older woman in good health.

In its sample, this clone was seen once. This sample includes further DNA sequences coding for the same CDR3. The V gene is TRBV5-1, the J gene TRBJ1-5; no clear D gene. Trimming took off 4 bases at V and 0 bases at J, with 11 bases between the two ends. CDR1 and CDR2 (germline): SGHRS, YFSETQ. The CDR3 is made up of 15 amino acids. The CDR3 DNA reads TGCGCCAGCAGCCTAGACCTATCTAGCAATCAGCCCCAGCATTTT. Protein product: CASSLDLSSNQPQHF.

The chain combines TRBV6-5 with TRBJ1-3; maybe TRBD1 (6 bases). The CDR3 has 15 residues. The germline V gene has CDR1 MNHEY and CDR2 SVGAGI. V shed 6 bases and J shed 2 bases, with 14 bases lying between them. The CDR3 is CASSPRGPTGNTIYF. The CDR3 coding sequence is TGTGCCAGCAGCCCCAGGGGACCCACTGGAAACACCATATATTTT.

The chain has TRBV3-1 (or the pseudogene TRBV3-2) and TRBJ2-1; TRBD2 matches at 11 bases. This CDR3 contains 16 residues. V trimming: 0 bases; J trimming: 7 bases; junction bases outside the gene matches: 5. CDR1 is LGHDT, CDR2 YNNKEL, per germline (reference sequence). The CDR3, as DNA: TGTGCCAGCAGCCAAGAGGTTAGGACTAGCGGGAATGAGCAGTTCTTC. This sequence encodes CASSQEVRTSGNEQFF.

CDR3 sequence (DNA): TGTGCCAGCAGCTCAGAAATGGACACTGAAGCTTTCTTT. Encoded protein: CASSSEMDTEAFF. The chain carries TRBV7-8 and TRBJ1-1; unclear D gene. Looked up from germline, CDR1 is SGHVS and CDR2 is FQNEAQ. Trimming removed 4 bases at V and 3 bases at J, with 9 bases between. The CDR3 loop spans 13 amino acids. Combining the CDR3 with reference TRBV7-8 and TRBJ1-1 gives the whole variable domain GAGVSQSPRYKVAKRGQDVALRCDPISGHVSLFWYQQALGQGPEFLTYFQNEAQLDKSGLPSDRFFAERPEGSVSTLKIQRTQQEDSAVYLCASSSEMDTEAFFGQGTRLTVV.

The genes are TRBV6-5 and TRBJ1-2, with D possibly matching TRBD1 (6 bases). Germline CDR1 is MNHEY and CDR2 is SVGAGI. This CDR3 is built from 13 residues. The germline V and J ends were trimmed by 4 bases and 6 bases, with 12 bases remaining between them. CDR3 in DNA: TGTGCCAGCAGTTTAATAAACAGGGATGGCTACACCTTC. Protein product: CASSLINRDGYTF.

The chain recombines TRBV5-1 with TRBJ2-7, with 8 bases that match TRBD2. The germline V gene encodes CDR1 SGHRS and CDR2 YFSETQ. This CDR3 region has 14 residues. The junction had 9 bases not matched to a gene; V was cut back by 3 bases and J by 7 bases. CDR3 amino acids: CASSSRGGDLEQYF. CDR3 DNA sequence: TGCGCCAGCAGCTCACGGGGGGGAGACTTGGAGCAGTACTTC.

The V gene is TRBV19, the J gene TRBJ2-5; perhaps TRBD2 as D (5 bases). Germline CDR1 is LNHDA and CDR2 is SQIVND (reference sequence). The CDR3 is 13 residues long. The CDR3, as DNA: TGTGCGACCAGAACAGCGGATCAAGAGACCCAGTACTTC. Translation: CATRTADQETQYF.

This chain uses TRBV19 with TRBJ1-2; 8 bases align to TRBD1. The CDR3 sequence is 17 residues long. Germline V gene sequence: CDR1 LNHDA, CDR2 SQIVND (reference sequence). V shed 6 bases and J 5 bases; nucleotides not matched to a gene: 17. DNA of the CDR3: TGTGCCAGTAGCCGAAAGGGGCAGGGGGCGCGTATTTATGGCTACACCTTC. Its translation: CASSRKGQGARIYGYTF.

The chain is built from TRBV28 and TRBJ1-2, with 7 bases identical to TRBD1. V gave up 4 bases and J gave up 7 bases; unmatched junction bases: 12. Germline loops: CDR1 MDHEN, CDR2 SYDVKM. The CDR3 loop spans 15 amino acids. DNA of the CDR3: TGTGCCAGCAGTTCAGGGGGGTTGAATATAGGTGGCTACACCTTC. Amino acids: CASSSGGLNIGGYTF.

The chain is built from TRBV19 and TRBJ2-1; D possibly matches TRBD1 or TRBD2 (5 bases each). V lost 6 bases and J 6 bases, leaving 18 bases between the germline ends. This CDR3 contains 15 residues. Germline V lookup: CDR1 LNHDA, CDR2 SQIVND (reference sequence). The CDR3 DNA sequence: TGTGCCAGTAGAGCGCTCTTGGGTGGGGGCAATGAGCAGTTCTTC. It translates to CASRALLGGGNEQFF.

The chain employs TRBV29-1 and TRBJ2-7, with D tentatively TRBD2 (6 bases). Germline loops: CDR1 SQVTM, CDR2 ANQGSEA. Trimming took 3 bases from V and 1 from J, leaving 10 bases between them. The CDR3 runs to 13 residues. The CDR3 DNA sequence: TGCAGCGTTGAGGACGGGGGTTCCTACGAGCAGTACTTC. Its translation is CSVEDGGSYEQYF.

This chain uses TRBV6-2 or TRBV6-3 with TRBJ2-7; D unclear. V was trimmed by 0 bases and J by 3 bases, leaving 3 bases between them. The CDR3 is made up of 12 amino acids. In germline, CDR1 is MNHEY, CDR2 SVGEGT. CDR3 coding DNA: TGTGCCAGCAGTTACTCCTACTACGAGCAGTACTTC. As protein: CASSYSYYEQYF.

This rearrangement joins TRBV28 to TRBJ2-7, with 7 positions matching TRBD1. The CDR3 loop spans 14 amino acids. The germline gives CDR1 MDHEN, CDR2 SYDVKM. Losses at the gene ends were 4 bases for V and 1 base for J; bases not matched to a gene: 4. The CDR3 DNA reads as TGTGCCAGCAGTTCGGGACAGCGTTCCTACGAGCAGTACTTC. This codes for CASSSGQRSYEQYF.

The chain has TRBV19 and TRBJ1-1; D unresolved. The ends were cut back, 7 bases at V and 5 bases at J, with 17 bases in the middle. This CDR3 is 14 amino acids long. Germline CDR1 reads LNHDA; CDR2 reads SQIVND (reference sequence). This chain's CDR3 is CASTDPRGWTEAFF. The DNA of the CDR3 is TGTGCCAGTACCGACCCTCGGGGTTGGACTGAAGCTTTCTTT.

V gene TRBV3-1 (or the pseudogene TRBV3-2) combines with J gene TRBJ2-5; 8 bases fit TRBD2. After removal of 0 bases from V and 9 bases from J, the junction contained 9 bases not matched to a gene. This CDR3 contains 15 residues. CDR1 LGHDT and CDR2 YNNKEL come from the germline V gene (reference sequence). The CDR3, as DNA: TGTGCCAGCAGCCAAGACCTCGGGGGCGGGAGGTCCCAGTACTTC. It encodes CASSQDLGGGRSQYF.

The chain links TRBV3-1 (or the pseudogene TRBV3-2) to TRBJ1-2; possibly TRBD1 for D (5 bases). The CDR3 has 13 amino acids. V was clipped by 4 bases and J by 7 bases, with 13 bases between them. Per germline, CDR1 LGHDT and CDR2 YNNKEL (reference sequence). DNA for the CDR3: TGTGCCAGCAGCCGCGGGGACGCTGGTGGCTACACCTTC. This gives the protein CASSRGDAGGYTF.

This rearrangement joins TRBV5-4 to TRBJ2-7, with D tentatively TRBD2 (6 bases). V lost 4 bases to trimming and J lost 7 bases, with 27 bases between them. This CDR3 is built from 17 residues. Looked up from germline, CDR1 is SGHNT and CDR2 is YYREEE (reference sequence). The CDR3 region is CASSDRSGLLSVGEQYF. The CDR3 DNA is TGTGCCAGCAGCGACCGATCGGGACTTCTTTCTGTGGGGGAGCAGTACTTC.

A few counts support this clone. For the CDR3, the DNA is TGTGCCAGCAGCCAGTTCCGAACTGGGGACACCATATATTTT. Encoded protein: CASSQFRTGDTIYF. This chain connects TRBV14 to TRBJ1-3; D ambiguous. Germline V gene sequence: CDR1 SGHDN, CDR2 FVKESK. The V and J ends lost 3 bases and 8 bases respectively, with 14 bases between them. The CDR3 consists of 14 residues.

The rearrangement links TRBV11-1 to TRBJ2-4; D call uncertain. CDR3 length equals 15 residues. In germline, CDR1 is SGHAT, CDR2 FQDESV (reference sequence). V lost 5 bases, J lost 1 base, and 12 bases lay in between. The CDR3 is CASSHGTNAKNIQYF. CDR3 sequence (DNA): TGTGCCAGCAGCCACGGCACAAATGCCAAAAACATTCAGTACTTC.

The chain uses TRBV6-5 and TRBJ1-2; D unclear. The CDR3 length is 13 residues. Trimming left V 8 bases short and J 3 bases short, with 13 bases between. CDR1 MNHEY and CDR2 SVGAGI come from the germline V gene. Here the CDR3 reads CASEGSRYYGYTF. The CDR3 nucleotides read TGTGCCAGCGAGGGCAGTCGGTACTATGGCTACACCTTC.

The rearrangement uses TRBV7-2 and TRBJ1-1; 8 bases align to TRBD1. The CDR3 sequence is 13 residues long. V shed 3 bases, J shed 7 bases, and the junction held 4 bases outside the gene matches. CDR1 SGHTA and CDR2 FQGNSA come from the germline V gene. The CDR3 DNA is TGTGCCAGCAGCTTGGGGGGACAGGTTGAAGCTTTCTTT. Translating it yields CASSLGGQVEAFF.

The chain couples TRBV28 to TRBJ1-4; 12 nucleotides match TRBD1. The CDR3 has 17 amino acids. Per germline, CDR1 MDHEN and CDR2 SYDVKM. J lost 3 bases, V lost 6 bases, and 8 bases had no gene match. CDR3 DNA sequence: TGTGCCAGCAGCTCACCGGGACAGGGGGCGTCTAATGAAAAACTGTTTTTT. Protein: CASSSPGQGASNEKLFF.

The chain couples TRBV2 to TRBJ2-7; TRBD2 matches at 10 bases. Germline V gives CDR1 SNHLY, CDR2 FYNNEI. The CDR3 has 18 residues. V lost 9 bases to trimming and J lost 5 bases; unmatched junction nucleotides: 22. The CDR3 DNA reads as TGTGCCAGTAGCGACGGTAGGGTAGAGCGGGGGGGCCTTCACGAGCAGTACTTC. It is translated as CASSDGRVERGGLHEQYF.

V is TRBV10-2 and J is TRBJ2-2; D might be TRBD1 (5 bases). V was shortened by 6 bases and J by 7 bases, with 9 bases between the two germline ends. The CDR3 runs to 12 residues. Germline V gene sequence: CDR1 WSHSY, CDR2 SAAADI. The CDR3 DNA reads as TGCGCCAGCAGGGGGCGGATCGGGGAGCTGTTTTTT. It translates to CASRGRIGELFF.

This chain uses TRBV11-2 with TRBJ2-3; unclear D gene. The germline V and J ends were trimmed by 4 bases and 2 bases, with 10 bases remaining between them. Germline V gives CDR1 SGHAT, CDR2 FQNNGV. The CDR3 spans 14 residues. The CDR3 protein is CASSSTEPTDTQYF. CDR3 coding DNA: TGTGCCAGCAGCTCGACCGAACCCACAGATACGCAGTATTTT. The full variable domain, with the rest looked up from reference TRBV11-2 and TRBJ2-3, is EAGVAQSPRYKIIEKRQSVAFWCNPISGHATLYWYQQILGQGPKLLIQFQNNGVVDDSQLPKDRFSAERLKGVDSTLKIQPAKLEDSAVYLCASSSTEPTDTQYFGPGTRLTVL.

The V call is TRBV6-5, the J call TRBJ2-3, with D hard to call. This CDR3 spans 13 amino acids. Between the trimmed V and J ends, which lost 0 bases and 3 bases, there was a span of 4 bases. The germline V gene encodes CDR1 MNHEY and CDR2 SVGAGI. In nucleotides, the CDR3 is TGTGCCAGCAGTTACTCGGGAACAGATACGCAGTATTTT. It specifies CASSYSGTDTQYF.

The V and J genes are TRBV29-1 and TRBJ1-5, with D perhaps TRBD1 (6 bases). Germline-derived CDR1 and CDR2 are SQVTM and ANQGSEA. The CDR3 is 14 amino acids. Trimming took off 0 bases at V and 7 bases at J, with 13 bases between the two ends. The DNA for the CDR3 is TGCAGCGTTGAAGAGGGGACTCAGGGGCAGCCCCAGCATTTT. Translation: CSVEEGTQGQPQHF.

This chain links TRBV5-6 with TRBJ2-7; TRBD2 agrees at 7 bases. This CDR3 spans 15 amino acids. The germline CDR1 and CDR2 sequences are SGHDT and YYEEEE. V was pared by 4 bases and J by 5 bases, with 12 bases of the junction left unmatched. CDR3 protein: CASSPRDRGGNEQYF. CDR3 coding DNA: TGTGCCAGCAGCCCAAGGGACCGCGGGGGAAACGAGCAGTACTTC.

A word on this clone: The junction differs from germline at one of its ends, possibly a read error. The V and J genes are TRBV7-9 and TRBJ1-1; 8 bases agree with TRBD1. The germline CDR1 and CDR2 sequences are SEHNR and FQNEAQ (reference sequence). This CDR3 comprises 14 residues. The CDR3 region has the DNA TGTGCCAGCGGCTTGGTCTCAGGGGGCGCTGAAGCTTTCTTT. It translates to CASGLVSGGAEAFF.

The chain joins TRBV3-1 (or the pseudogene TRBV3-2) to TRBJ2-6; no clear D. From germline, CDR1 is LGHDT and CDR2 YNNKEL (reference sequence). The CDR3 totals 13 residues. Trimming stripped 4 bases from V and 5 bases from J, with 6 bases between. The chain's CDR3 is CASSRRWANVLTF. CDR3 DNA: TGTGCCAGCAGCCGCAGGTGGGCCAACGTCCTGACTTTC.

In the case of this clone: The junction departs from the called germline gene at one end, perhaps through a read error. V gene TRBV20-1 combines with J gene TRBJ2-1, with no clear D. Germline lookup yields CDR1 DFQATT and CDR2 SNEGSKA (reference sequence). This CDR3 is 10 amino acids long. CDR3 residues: CSVKNNGQFF. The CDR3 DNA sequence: TGCAGTGTTAAAAACAATGGGCAGTTCTTC.

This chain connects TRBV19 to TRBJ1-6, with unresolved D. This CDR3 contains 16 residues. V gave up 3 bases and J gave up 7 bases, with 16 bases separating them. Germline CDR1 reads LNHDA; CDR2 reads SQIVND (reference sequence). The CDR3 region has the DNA TGTGCCAGTAGTATTCGTCCGGGCCGAGGGAATTCACCCCTCCACTTT. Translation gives CASSIRPGRGNSPLHF.